This TCR beta chain was sequenced for a study of OX40 agonist ivuxolimab in advanced cancers. The CDR3 runs to 14 residues. Germline CDR1 GTSNPN, CDR2 SVGIG (reference sequence). The V gene end was trimmed by 4 bases and the J gene end by 8 bases; junction bases not matched to a gene: 10. A single count supports this clone. Assay used: immunoSEQ multiplex PCR; TCRdb lists only in-frame clones, some missing. Here the sample spans around 60,000 clones, roughly 80% being singletons. The TCR was taken from an adult with an advanced solid tumor such as melanoma, head and neck, liver or kidney cancer. The input for sequencing was CD4+ or CD8+ T cells sorted from blood, taken in a trial of the OX40 agonist ivuxolimab. The chain uses TRBV30 and TRBJ2-3, with 9 bases lining up with TRBD2. The CDR3 coding sequence is TGTGCCTGGAACCCTAGCGGGGCCCGGGGTACGCAGTATTTT. It is translated as CAWNPSGARGTQYF.